This entry lists 15 T cell receptor beta chains sequenced from one sample in a study of molecular identifiers for immune sequencing clone quantification. TCRdb independently ran MiXCR on the PCR reads; one entry per CDR3 protein. This table has about half a million distinct CDR3 sequences, 25% appearing once. The sample consisted of naive CD8+ T cells from blood, with Jurkat cell RNA spiked in. Subset: FACS-sorted CD8+CD4-CCR7+CD45RA+ naive T cells. These receptors came from a human donor in good health. Some libraries in this study had Jurkat cell RNA spiked in.

This clonotype was detected only a few times. This rearrangement joins TRBV20-1 to TRBJ2-7; tentatively, D is TRBD2 (6 bases). Germline CDR1 and CDR2: DFQATT and SNEGSKA (reference sequence). Trimming cost V 0 bases and J 3 bases, with 18 bases left between them. The CDR3 spans 16 residues. The CDR3 here is CSARDLGTHGGYEQYF. In DNA form, the CDR3 reads TGCAGTGCTAGAGATCTCGGGACTCACGGCGGCTACGAGCAGTACTTC.

This clonotype came up many times. V and J are TRBV6-2 or TRBV6-3 and TRBJ2-3; the D is unclear. The germline V and J ends were trimmed by 3 bases and 2 bases, with 9 bases remaining between them. The CDR3 extends over 14 amino acids. Per the germline V gene, CDR1 is MNHEY and CDR2 is SVGEGT. The DNA for the CDR3 is TGTGCCAGCAGTTATCTCGCTGCCACAGATACGCAGTATTTT. Amino acid sequence: CASSYLAATDTQYF.

This clonotype was seen many times. This chain uses TRBV7-9 with TRBJ1-4; D uncertain. The CDR3 contains 13 residues. CDR1 and CDR2 from the germline V gene are SEHNR and FQNEAQ (reference sequence). With 2 bases removed from V and 7 bases from J, the gap between germline ends came to 8 bases. This CDR3 reads CASSLKDGEKLFF. DNA of the CDR3: TGTGCCAGCAGCTTAAAAGACGGTGAAAAACTGTTTTTT.

This chain uses TRBV4-3 with TRBJ2-7; D may match TRBD1 or TRBD2 (5 bases each). Trimming took 0 bases from V and 1 from J, leaving 13 bases between them. The germline V gene encodes CDR1 LGHNA and CDR2 YSLEER. The CDR3 totals 16 residues. CDR3 residues: CASSQDVGTASYEQYF. In DNA form, the CDR3 reads TGCGCCAGCAGCCAAGACGTGGGGACGGCATCCTACGAGCAGTACTTC.

A word on this clonotype: With a much larger clone just one base away, this may be a read error. The rearrangement joins TRBV20-1 to TRBJ2-3; TRBD2 agrees at 11 bases. The CDR3 has 16 residues. CDR1 is DFQATT, CDR2 SNEGSKA, per germline (reference sequence). The CDR3 nucleotides read TGCAGTGCTAGAGATCCGGGACTAGCGGCCACAGATGCGCAGTATTTT. Translating gives CSARDPGLAATDAQYF.

Concerning this clonotype itself: This may arise from a read error, as a much more abundant clone is one base away. The CDR3 end shows no conserved phenylalanine or tryptophan, and so a read error is likely. This chain joins TRBV5-1 and TRBJ2-3; a weak D match, TRBD1 (6 bases). V lost 0 bases and J 2 bases, leaving 19 bases between the germline ends. Germline CDR1 SGHRS, CDR2 YFSETQ. This CDR3 has 18 residues. Here the CDR3 reads CASSLVTRTGWPTDTQYS. CDR3 sequence (DNA): TGCGCCAGCAGCTTGGTGACGCGCACAGGGTGGCCCACAGATACGCAGTATTCT.

The chain links TRBV20-1 to TRBJ2-7; 14 bases match TRBD2. The V gene end was trimmed by 3 bases and the J gene end by 6 bases; junction bases not matched to a gene: 13. CDR3 length: 17 amino acids. Germline V gene data show CDR1 as DFQATT and CDR2 as SNEGSKA (reference sequence). This chain's CDR3 is CSASKTGPGLAGVEQYF. CDR3 in DNA: TGCAGTGCTAGTAAGACGGGCCCGGGACTAGCGGGAGTCGAGCAGTACTTC.

This clonotype was observed a few times. This sequence joins TRBV11-2 and TRBJ1-4; D gene unclear. Germline V gene data show CDR1 as SGHAT and CDR2 as FQNNGV. V lost 3 bases, J lost 8 bases, and 10 bases lay in between. CDR3 length equals 13 residues. The chain's CDR3 is CASSFPTLEKLFF. Here the CDR3 DNA reads TGTGCCAGCAGCTTCCCCACTCTAGAAAAACTGTTTTTT.

There are many counts of this clonotype. This chain links TRBV20-1 with TRBJ2-3; 7 bases line up with TRBD2. Germline-derived CDR1 and CDR2 are DFQATT and SNEGSKA (reference sequence). Germline trimming cut 3 bases from V and 1 base from J; bases unmatched to any gene: 4. This CDR3 is built from 14 residues. In DNA, the CDR3 is TGCAGTGCTAGCGGGGCGGGGGGCACAGATACGCAGTATTTT. This gives the protein CSASGAGGTDTQYF.

This clonotype was seen more than once but under ten times. This sequence joins TRBV5-8 and TRBJ1-5, with D uncertain. The CDR3 loop spans 16 amino acids. V was shortened by 3 bases and J by 4 bases, with 17 bases between the two germline ends. CDR1 SGHTS and CDR2 YDEGEE come from the germline V gene. This chain's CDR3 is CASSSETGGSNQPQHF. The DNA for the CDR3 is TGTGCCAGCAGCTCCGAGACTGGCGGTTCTAATCAGCCCCAGCATTTT.

The chain has TRBV6-2 or TRBV6-3 and TRBJ2-1; tentatively, D is TRBD1 or TRBD2 (5 bases each). The CDR3 runs to 12 residues. With 2 bases removed from V and 11 bases from J, the gap between germline ends came to 10 bases. Germline values: CDR1 MNHEY, CDR2 SVGEGT. CDR3 sequence (DNA): TGTGCCAGCAGTTACCCCGGGACGCAGCAGTTCTTC. Its protein product is CASSYPGTQQFF.

This clonotype was counted between two and nine times. CDR3 nucleotides: TGTGCCAGCAGTTTAATAGCAGGTCTGAGCTCCTACGAGCAGTACTTC. Its translation: CASSLIAGLSSYEQYF. V is TRBV27 and J is TRBJ2-7; D is ambiguous. The V gene's germline CDR1 is MNHEY and CDR2 SMNVEV (reference sequence). Trimming stripped 2 bases from V and 0 bases from J, with 14 bases between. The CDR3 consists of 16 residues.

Regarding this clonotype: One base away lies a much larger clone, so this may be a sequencing read error. The rearrangement uses TRBV30 and TRBJ2-3; the D gene is possibly TRBD1 (6 bases). This CDR3 comprises 13 residues. The germline gives CDR1 GTSNPN, CDR2 SVGIG (reference sequence). The V and J ends lost 3 bases and 5 bases respectively, with 12 bases between them. The CDR3 loop reads CAWSKGGRDTQYF. In DNA form, the CDR3 reads TGTGCCTGGAGCAAAGGGGGAAGAGATACGCAGTATTTT.

This clonotype was recorded many times. The rearrangement uses TRBV7-2 and TRBJ2-1; unclear D gene. CDR3 size: 14 residues. Trimming took 2 bases from V and 5 from J, leaving 10 bases between them. Per germline, CDR1 SGHTA and CDR2 FQGNSA. The CDR3 loop is CASSLIGGDNEQFF. The CDR3 DNA reads as TGTGCCAGCAGCTTAATAGGCGGTGACAATGAGCAGTTCTTC.

This clonotype was observed many times. This rearrangement joins TRBV2 to TRBJ1-5; D may be TRBD1 (6 bases). From germline, CDR1 is SNHLY and CDR2 FYNNEI. The ends were cut back, 6 bases at V and 0 bases at J, with 21 bases in the middle. This CDR3 spans 18 amino acids. The CDR3 sequence is CASSRDTYSVHSNQPQHF. In DNA form, the CDR3 reads TGTGCCAGCAGCCGGGACACGTACTCCGTTCATAGCAATCAGCCCCAGCATTTT.